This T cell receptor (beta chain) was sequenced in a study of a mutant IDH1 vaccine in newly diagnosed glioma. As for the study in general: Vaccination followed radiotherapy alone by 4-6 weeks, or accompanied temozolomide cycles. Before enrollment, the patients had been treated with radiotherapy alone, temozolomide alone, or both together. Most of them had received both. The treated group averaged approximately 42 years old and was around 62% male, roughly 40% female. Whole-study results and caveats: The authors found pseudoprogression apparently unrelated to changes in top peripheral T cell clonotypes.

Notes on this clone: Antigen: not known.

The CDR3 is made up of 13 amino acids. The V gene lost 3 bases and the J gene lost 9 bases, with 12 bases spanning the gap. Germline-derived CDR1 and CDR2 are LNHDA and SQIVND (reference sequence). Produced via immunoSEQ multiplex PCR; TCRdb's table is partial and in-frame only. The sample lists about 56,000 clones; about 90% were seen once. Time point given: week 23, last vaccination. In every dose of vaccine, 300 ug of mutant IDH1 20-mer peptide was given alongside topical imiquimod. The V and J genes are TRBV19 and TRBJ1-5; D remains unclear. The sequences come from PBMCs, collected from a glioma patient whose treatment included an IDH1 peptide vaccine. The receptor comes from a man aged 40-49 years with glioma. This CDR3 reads CASSISGEGPQHF. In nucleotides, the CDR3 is TGTGCCAGTAGTATCTCGGGAGAAGGGCCCCAGCATTTT.